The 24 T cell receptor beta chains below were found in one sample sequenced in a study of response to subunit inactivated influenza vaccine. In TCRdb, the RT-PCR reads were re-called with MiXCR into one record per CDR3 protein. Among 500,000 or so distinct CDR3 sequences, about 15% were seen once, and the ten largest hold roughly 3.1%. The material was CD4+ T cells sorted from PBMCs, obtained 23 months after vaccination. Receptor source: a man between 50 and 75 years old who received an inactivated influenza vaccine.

The CDR3 region is CSAPGTSTNQQFF. CDR3 nucleotide sequence: TGCAGTGCTCCCGGGACCTCCACAAATCAGCAGTTCTTC. The genes are TRBV20-1 and TRBJ2-1; D is tentatively TRBD1 or TRBD2 (5 bases each). Germline V gene sequence: CDR1 DFQATT, CDR2 SNEGSKA (reference sequence). The CDR3 covers 13 residues. Trimming left V 5 bases short and J 11 bases short, with 19 bases between.

The DNA for the CDR3 is TGCGCCAGCGGGTCGGCAGGGGGAATCAACACTGAAGCTTTCTTT. This sequence encodes CASGSAGGINTEAFF. The V gene is TRBV5-1, the J gene TRBJ1-1; 7 nucleotides align to TRBD1. The CDR3 sequence is 15 residues long. After removal of 7 bases from V and 2 bases from J, the junction contained 11 bases not matched to a gene. Germline values: CDR1 SGHRS, CDR2 YFSETQ.

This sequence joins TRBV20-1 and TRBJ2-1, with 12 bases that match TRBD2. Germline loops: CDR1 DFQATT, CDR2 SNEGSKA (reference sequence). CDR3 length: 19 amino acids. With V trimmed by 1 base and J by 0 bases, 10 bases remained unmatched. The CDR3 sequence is CSARVFTSGGQSSYNEQFF. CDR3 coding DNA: TGCAGTGCTAGAGTCTTTACTAGCGGGGGGCAGAGCTCCTACAATGAGCAGTTCTTC.

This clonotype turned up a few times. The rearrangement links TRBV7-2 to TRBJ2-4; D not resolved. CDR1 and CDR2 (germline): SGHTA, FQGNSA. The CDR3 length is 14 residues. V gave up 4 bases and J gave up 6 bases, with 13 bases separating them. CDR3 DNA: TGTGCCAGCAGCTCGTCGACCTACGGAAACATTCAGTACTTC. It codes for CASSSSTYGNIQYF.

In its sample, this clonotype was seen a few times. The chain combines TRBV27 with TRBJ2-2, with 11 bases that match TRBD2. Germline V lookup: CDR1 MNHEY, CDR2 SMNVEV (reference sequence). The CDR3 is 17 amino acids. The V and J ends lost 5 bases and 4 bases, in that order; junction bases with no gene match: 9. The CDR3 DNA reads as TGTGCCAGCAGTCCCCTACTAGCGGGAGTTGGCACCGGGGAGCTGTTTTTT. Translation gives CASSPLLAGVGTGELFF.

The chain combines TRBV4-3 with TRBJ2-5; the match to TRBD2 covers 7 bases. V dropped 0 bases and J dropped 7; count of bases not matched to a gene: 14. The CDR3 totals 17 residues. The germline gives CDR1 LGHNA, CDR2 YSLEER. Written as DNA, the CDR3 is TGCGCCAGCAGCCAAGAGCGGCTAGCGGCCTCCCCGGGGACCCAGTACTTC. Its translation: CASSQERLAASPGTQYF.

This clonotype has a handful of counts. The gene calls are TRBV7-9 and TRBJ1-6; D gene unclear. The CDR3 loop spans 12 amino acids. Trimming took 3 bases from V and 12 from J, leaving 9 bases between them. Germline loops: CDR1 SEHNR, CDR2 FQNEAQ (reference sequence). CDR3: CASSFIPGPLHF. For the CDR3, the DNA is TGTGCCAGCAGCTTTATTCCCGGACCCCTCCACTTT.

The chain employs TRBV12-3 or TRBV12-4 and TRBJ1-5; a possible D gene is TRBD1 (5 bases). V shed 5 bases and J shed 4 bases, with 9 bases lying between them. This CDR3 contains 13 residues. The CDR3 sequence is CASSRGQNQPQHF. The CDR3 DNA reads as TGTGCCAGCAGTAGGGGTCAAAATCAGCCCCAGCATTTT.

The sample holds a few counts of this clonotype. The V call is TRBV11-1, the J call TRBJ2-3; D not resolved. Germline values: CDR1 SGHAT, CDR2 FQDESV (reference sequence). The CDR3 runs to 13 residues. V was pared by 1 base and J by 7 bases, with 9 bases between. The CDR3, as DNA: TGTGCCAGCAGCTTAGATTCCCCGAATACGCAGTATTTT. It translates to CASSLDSPNTQYF.

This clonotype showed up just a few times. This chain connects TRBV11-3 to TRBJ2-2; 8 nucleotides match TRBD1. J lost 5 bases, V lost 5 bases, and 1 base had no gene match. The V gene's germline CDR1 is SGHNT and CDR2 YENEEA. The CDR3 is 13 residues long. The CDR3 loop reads CASSRTGTGELFF. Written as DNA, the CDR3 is TGTGCCAGCAGCCGGACAGGGACCGGGGAGCTGTTTTTT.

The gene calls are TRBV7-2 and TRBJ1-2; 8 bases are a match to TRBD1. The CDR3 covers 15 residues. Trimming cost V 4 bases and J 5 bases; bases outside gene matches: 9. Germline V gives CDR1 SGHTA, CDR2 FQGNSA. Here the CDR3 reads CASSSGAGGAYGYTF. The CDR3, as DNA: TGTGCCAGCAGCTCCGGCGCAGGGGGCGCGTATGGCTACACCTTC.

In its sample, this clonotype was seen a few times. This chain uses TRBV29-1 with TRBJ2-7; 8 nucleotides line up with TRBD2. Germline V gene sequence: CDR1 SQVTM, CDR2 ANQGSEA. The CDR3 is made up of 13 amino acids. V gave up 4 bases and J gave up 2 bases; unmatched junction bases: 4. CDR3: CSVGRRGAYEQYF. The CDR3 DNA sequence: TGCAGCGTTGGCCGGCGGGGGGCCTACGAGCAGTACTTC.

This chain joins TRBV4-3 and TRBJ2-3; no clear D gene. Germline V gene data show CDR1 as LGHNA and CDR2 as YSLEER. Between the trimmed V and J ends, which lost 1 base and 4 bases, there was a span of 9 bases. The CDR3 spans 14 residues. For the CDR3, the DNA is TGCGCCAGCAGCCAAGGCTTAGGATCAGATACGCAGTATTTT. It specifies CASSQGLGSDTQYF.

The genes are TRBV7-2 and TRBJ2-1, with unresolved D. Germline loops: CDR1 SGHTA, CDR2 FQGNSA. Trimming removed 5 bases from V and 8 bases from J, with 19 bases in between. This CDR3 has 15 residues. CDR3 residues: CASSAGPGRADEQFF. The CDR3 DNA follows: TGTGCCAGCAGCGCCGGCCCAGGTAGGGCGGATGAGCAGTTCTTC.

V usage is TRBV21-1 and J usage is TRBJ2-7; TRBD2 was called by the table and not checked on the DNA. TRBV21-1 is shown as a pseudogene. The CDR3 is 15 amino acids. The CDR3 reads CASLSTSGKSYEQYF. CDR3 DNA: TGTGCCAGTTTATCGACTAGCGGGAAATCCTACGAGCAGTACTTC.

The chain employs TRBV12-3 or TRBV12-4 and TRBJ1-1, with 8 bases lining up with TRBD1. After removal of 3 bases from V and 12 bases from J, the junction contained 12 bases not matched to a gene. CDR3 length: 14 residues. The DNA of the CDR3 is TGTGCCAGCAGTTTTCTAGGACAGGGCGCCAGGTCTTTCTTT. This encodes CASSFLGQGARSFF.

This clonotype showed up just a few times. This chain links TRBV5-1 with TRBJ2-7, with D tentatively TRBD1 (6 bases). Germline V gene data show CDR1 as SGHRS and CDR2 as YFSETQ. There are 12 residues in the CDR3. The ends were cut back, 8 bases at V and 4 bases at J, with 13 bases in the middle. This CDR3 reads CARYQGLYEQYF. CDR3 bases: TGCGCCAGATACCAGGGGTTATACGAGCAGTACTTC. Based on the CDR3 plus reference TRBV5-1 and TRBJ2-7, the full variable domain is KAGVTQTPRYLIKTRGQQVTLSCSPISGHRSVSWYQQTPGQGLQFLFEYFSETQRNKGNFPGRFSGRQFSNSRSEMNVSTLELGDSALYLCARYQGLYEQYFGPGTRLTVT.

CDR3 sequence reads: CAISHGPTDTQYF. The CDR3 nucleotides read TGTGCCATCAGTCACGGACCGACAGATACGCAGTATTTT. The chain recombines TRBV10-3 with TRBJ2-3; no clear D gene. V lost 5 bases and J lost 3, with 9 bases in between. CDR3 length: 13 amino acids. Germline V gene sequence: CDR1 ENHRY, CDR2 SYGVKD.

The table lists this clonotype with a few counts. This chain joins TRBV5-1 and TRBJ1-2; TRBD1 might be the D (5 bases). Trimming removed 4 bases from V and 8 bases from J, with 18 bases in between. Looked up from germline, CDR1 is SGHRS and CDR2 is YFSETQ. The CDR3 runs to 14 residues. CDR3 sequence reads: CASSLPGGGAGYTF. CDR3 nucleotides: TGCGCCAGCAGCCTACCGGGTGGGGGTGCCGGCTACACCTTC.

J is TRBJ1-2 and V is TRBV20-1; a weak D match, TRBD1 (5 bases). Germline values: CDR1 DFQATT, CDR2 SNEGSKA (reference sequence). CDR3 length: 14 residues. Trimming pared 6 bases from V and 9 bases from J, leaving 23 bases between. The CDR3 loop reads CSATGPGGDDRYTF. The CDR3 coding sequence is TGCAGTGCAACAGGTCCGGGCGGCGATGATCGCTACACCTTC.

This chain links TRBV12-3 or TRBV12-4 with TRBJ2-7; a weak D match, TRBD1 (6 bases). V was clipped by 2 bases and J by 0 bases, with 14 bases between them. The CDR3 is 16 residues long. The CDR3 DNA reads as TGTGCCAGCAGTTTATTCCCAGGGGCTAGCTCCTACGAGCAGTACTTC. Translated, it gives CASSLFPGASSYEQYF.

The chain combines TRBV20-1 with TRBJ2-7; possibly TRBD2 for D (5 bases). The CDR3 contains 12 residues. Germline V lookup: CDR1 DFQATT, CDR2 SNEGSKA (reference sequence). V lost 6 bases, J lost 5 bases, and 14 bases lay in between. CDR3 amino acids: CSADALGHEQYF. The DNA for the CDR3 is TGCAGTGCGGACGCACTAGGTCACGAGCAGTACTTC.

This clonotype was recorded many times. CDR3 in amino acids: CASSLGQGDYNEQFF. The CDR3 DNA reads as TGCGCCAGCAGCTTGGGGCAGGGGGATTACAATGAGCAGTTCTTC. The genes are TRBV5-1 and TRBJ2-1; 7 nucleotides match TRBD1. Trimming cost V 0 bases and J 4 bases; bases outside gene matches: 4. CDR1 is SGHRS and CDR2 is YFSETQ in the germline V gene. The CDR3 runs to 15 residues.

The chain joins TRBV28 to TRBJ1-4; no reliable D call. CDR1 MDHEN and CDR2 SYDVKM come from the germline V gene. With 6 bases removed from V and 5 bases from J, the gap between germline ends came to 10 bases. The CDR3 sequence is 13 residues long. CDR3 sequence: CASSPPPNEKLFF. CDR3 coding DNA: TGTGCCAGCAGCCCACCCCCGAATGAAAAACTGTTTTTT.